This TCR beta chain comes out of a study of memory CD4+ T cells and cytomegalovirus serostatus. Single viable CD3+CD4+CD8-CD45RO+ cells were sorted as the memory CD4+ T cells. After thawing, CD4+ T cells were positively selected. V was pared by 0 bases and J by 0 bases, with 22 bases between. From germline, CDR1 is SGHRS and CDR2 YFSETQ. The CDR3 covers 20 residues. Note on this clone: The target antigen is unknown.

Repertoires were generated with immunoSEQ multiplex PCR, while TCRdb's copy carries only in-frame clones and drops some. The profile shows around 50,000 clones, 78% of them singletons. Study observations and caveats: The CMV-associated TCR signature appears largely within the CD4+ memory repertoire. About 40% of the 164 known CMV-associated TCRbeta sequences appeared in CD4+ memory. Repertoires predicted CMV serostatus with median bootstrapped AUC of roughly 0.96.

This rearrangement joins TRBV5-1 to TRBJ2-4, with D perhaps given as TRBD1 or TRBD2 (6 bases each). Sequencing input: memory CD4+ T cells from blood. The receptor was derived from an adult in good health and CMV-seronegative. In nucleotides, the CDR3 is TGCGCCAGCAGCTTGGGAGTGGGGGGCCAAACCATTTTAGCCAAAAACATTCAGTACTTC. Its translation: CASSLGVGGQTILAKNIQYF.